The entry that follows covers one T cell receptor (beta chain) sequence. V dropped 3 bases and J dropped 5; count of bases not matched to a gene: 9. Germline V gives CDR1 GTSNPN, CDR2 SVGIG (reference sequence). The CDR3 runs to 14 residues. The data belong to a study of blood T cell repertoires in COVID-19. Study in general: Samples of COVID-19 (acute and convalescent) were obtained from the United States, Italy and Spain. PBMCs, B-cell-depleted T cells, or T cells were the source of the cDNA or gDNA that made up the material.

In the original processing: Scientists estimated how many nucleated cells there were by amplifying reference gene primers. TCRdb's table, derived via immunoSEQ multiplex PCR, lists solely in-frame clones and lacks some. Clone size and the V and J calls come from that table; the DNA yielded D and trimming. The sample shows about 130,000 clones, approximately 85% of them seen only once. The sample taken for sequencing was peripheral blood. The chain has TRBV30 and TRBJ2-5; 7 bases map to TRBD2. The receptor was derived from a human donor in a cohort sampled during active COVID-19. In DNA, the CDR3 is TGTGCCTGGAGCCCCGGACTAGTCGAGGAGACCCAGTACTTC. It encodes CAWSPGLVEETQYF.